This T cell receptor beta chain emerged from a study of blood T cell repertoires in COVID-19. At the level of the study: Donors in the United States, Italy and Spain gave samples during acute or convalescent COVID-19. T cells, B-cell-depleted T cells, or PBMCs provided the cDNA or gDNA that served as material.

The CDR3 has 14 residues. Germline V gives CDR1 SGHTA, CDR2 FQGNSA. V shed 7 bases, J shed 7 bases, and the junction held 8 bases outside the gene matches. Per the study methods: Researchers report that nucleated cell counts were estimated from reference gene primer amplification. Libraries were prepared by immunoSEQ multiplex PCR; TCRdb keeps only in-frame clonotypes and omits some of them. V, J and clone size reflect that table, while D and trimming were determined from the DNA. The table lists over 120,000 clones, over 80% of them singletons. The sequence was collected from a woman aged 50 to 60 with acute or convalescent COVID-19. Material: peripheral blood. The chain uses TRBV7-2 and TRBJ2-1; 9 bases agree with TRBD2. CDR3 nucleotide sequence: TGTGCCAGCAAAGAGGATAGCGGGAGAAATGAGCAGTTCTTC. This gives the protein CASKEDSGRNEQFF.